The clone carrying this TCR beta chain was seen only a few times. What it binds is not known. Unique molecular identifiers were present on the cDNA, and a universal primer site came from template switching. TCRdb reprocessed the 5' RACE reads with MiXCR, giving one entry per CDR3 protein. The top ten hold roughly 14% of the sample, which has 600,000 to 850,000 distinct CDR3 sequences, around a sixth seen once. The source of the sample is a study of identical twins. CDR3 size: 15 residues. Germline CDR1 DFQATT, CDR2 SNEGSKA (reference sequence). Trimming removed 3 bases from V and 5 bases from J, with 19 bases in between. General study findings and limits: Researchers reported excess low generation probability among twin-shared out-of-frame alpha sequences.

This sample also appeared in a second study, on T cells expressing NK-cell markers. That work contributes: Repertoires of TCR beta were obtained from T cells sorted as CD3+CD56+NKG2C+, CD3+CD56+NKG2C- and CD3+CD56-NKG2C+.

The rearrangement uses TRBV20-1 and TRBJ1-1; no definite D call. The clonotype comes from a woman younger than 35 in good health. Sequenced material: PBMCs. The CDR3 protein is CSASSLGIGLTEAFF. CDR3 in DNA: TGCAGTGCTAGCTCCCTTGGGATCGGACTTACTGAAGCTTTCTTT.